The clone carrying this T cell receptor beta chain appeared many times. The data belong to a study of T cells after yellow fever vaccination. General study findings and limits: The appearance of a small share of clonotypes in both CD4 and CD8 compartments was observed. Though weaker, the secondary response peaked faster, on day 5 versus 15. Clones that expanded after primary vaccination mostly reappeared after the booster (roughly 95% CD4, roughly 90% CD8).

The CDR3 length is 14 residues. V lost 11 bases and J 4 bases, leaving 15 bases between the germline ends. Germline loops: CDR1 ENHRY, CDR2 SYGVKD. TCRdb redid the calling of the 5' RACE reads with MiXCR, one entry per CDR3 protein. The table lists 40,000 to 55,000 distinct CDR3 sequences, 6.6% of them singletons. Material: CD8+ T cells not binding an NS4B(214-222) dextramer, sorted from PBMCs, obtained 45 days after the first yellow fever vaccination. This TCR was sampled from a man between 18 and 35 years old who received the YFV17D yellow fever vaccine. V and J are TRBV10-3 and TRBJ2-6; D may be TRBD1 or TRBD2 (5 bases each). The CDR3 here is CAAHDGAGANVLTF. The CDR3 coding sequence is TGTGCCGCCCACGACGGGGCCGGGGCCAACGTCCTGACTTTC.